The clone carrying this T cell receptor (beta chain) was seen more than once but under ten times. This sample is drawn from a study of blood T cell repertoires in COVID-19. About the study: Whether acute or convalescent, the COVID-19 samples came from the United States, Italy and Spain. The analysed material was cDNA or gDNA that came from T cells, B-cell-depleted T cells, or PBMCs.

Seattle participants joined during active infection and were tracked over time. As processed by the authors: Estimates of nucleated cell counts were drawn from the amplification of reference gene primers. Only in-frame clones appear in the TCRdb table, and some are missing; sequencing was by immunoSEQ multiplex PCR. V and J calls and clone size are as listed in that table; D and trimming were resolved from the DNA. The sample comprises over 80,000 clones, 74% of which are singletons, and under 5% rests with the top ten. Input material: peripheral blood. This clonotype originated in a man aged 65-85 years with COVID-19, enrolled during active disease.

CDR3 sequence (DNA): TGTGCCAGCAGTTTATACGGGACTAGCGGCCGTTGGGTTAATGAGCAGTTCTTC. Its translation: CASSLYGTSGRWVNEQFF. The rearrangement links TRBV28 to TRBJ2-1; 11 positions agree with TRBD2. CDR3 size: 18 residues. V lost 1 base to trimming and J lost 7 bases; unmatched junction nucleotides: 12. CDR1 and CDR2 from the germline V gene are MDHEN and SYDVKM.